The clone carrying this T cell receptor (beta chain) was seen a few times. Its target is unknown. CDR1 is LNHNV, CDR2 YYDKDF, per germline (reference sequence). V was shortened by 4 bases and J by 7 bases, with 17 bases between the two germline ends. The CDR3 is 14 amino acids. The entry originates in a study of graft-versus-host responses after intestinal transplantation. TCRdb's table, derived via immunoSEQ multiplex PCR, lists solely in-frame clones and lacks some. The sample includes tens of thousands of clones, about 93% of them seen just once. Study-level findings and limits: Graft-versus-host to host-versus-graft clonal ratios in allografts were high in patients with graft-donor T cell macrochimerism. Early after transplant, HvG clones declined as circulating GvH clones peaked.

The sequenced sample was PBMCs, obtained roughly 120 days after intestinal transplantation. This sequence was found in a human patient who received an intestinal transplant, so some T cells may come from the graft donor. The V gene is TRBV15, the J gene TRBJ2-7; D possibly uses TRBD1 or TRBD2 (6 bases each). The CDR3 is CATSIWGAAAEQYF. In DNA, the CDR3 is TGTGCCACCAGCATCTGGGGGGCGGCTGCGGAGCAGTACTTC.